These 10 T cell receptor beta chains came from one sample sequenced in a study of blood T cells in healthy people across ages (dated by TCRdb to between 2014 and 2017). Libraries were made using 5' RACE. The listed sequencing device is Illumina HiSeq 2500. A second PCR of 7 to 11 cycles was performed with a sample-barcoded 5' primer and a J-beta primer mix. TCRdb ran its own pipeline on the public reads, namely fastp trimming at Q25 and MiXCR clone calling, and kept in-frame beta chains. Rows are combined by CDR3 protein, so each entry shows the most common genes and DNA. The table for this sample lists hundreds of thousands of distinct CDR3 sequences; approximately 31% of them were counted only once. The biggest ten clones account for about 16% of the sample. Sequenced sample: blood. Every receptor here comes from a woman aged 80 or older in good health. Donor details come from another sample of the same person, matched by shared clones.

This clonotype showed up just a few times. The V and J genes are TRBV7-2 and TRBJ1-5; D is perhaps TRBD1 (5 bases). Trimming cost V 0 bases and J 1 base, with 13 bases left between them. The CDR3 runs to 17 residues. Germline lookup yields CDR1 SGHTA and CDR2 FQGNSA. The CDR3 coding sequence is TGTGCCAGCAGCTTAGCAGTGGGGGGTAGGAGCAATCAGCCCCAGCATTTT. Its protein is CASSLAVGGRSNQPQHF.

The chain uses TRBV7-9 and TRBJ1-1, with D hard to call. Germline values: CDR1 SEHNR, CDR2 FQNEAQ (reference sequence). The CDR3 has 13 amino acids. Trimming stripped 1 base from V and 4 bases from J, with 7 bases between. This CDR3 reads CASSLEYSTEAFF. In nucleotides, the CDR3 is TGTGCCAGCAGCTTAGAGTACAGCACTGAAGCTTTCTTT.

The chain joins TRBV20-1 to TRBJ2-1; TRBD2 matches 7 bases. The CDR3 runs 15 residues. Germline CDR1 and CDR2: DFQATT and SNEGSKA (reference sequence). CDR3 loop: CSIRRAGDNSNEQFF. The CDR3 nucleotides read TGCAGCATCCGGCGGGCGGGAGACAATTCCAATGAGCAGTTCTTC.

This clonotype was observed at least ten times. The chain carries TRBV7-2 and TRBJ2-1; D is perhaps TRBD1 or TRBD2 (6 bases each). The ends were cut back, 4 bases at V and 12 bases at J, with 16 bases in the middle. Germline V CDR1 and CDR2: SGHTA, FQGNSA. The CDR3 sequence is 13 residues long. The CDR3 DNA sequence: TGTGCCAGCAGCTCCCCAGGTTGGGGGGCGCAGTTCTTC. Residues: CASSSPGWGAQFF.

Ten or more counts support this clonotype. The chain couples TRBV5-1 to TRBJ1-2; weak D call: TRBD1 (5 bases). This CDR3 is 14 amino acids long. Germline V lookup: CDR1 SGHRS, CDR2 YFSETQ. The V and J ends lost 4 bases and 7 bases respectively, with 17 bases between them. The DNA for the CDR3 is TGCGCCAGCAGCCCTACGCAGGGTTCAGGTGGCTACACCTTC. Its protein is CASSPTQGSGGYTF. Full variable domain (missing parts from reference TRBV5-1 and TRBJ1-2): KAGVTQTPRYLIKTRGQQVTLSCSPISGHRSVSWYQQTPGQGLQFLFEYFSETQRNKGNFPGRFSGRQFSNSRSEMNVSTLELGDSALYLCASSPTQGSGGYTFGSGTRLTVV.

With respect to this clonotype: At one of its ends the junction is not consistent with the germline gene, which may arise from a read error. The chain couples TRBV18 to TRBJ2-4, with D tentatively TRBD2 (6 bases). Germline assignment: CDR1 KGHSH and CDR2 LQKENI. The CDR3 covers 14 residues. CDR3 sequence reads: CASSPQEGWNIQDF. The CDR3 nucleotides are TGTGCCAGCTCACCTCAGGAGGGTTGGAACATTCAGGACTTC.

V usage is TRBV20-1 and J usage is TRBJ2-5; 8 nucleotides align to TRBD1. The CDR3 extends over 16 amino acids. The germline CDR1 and CDR2 sequences are DFQATT and SNEGSKA (reference sequence). V lost 5 bases, J lost 1 base, and 12 bases stayed unmatched. The CDR3 spells CSALGQGRVFQETQYF. In DNA, the CDR3 is TGCAGTGCTCTTGGACAGGGACGGGTATTCCAAGAGACCCAGTACTTC.

This clonotype appeared a few times. V usage is TRBV7-3 and J usage is TRBJ1-2, with D unresolved. CDR3 length: 13 amino acids. From germline, CDR1 is SGHTA and CDR2 FQGTGA. Trimming took off 5 bases at V and 8 bases at J, with 15 bases between the two ends. CDR3 DNA: TGTGCCAGCAGCCCATCACCTGTGGGAGGCTACACCTTC. It is translated as CASSPSPVGGYTF.

In its sample, this clonotype was seen a few times. The chain employs TRBV28 and TRBJ1-6; a weak D match, TRBD1 (6 bases). This CDR3 region has 13 residues. CDR1 MDHEN and CDR2 SYDVKM come from the germline V gene. With 4 bases removed from V and 8 bases from J, the gap between germline ends came to 9 bases. This CDR3 is CASSSNRDSPLHF. For the CDR3, the DNA is TGTGCCAGCAGTTCTAACAGGGATTCACCCCTCCACTTT. The complete variable domain, with remaining parts taken from reference TRBV28 and TRBJ1-6, reads DVKVTQSSRYLVKRTGEKVFLECVQDMDHENMFWYRQDPGLGLRLIYFSYDVKMKEKGDIPEGYSVSREKKERFSLILESASTNQTSMYLCASSSNRDSPLHFGNGTRLTVT.

This clonotype was seen many times. The CDR3 bases are TGTGCCACCAGCCCCCGACAGGGTTTGAACACTGAAGCTTTCTTT. Encoded protein: CATSPRQGLNTEAFF. The chain recombines TRBV15 with TRBJ1-1; TRBD1 matches at 7 bases. Germline V gives CDR1 LNHNV, CDR2 YYDKDF (reference sequence). This CDR3 is built from 15 residues. V shed 5 bases and J 0 bases; nucleotides not matched to a gene: 6.